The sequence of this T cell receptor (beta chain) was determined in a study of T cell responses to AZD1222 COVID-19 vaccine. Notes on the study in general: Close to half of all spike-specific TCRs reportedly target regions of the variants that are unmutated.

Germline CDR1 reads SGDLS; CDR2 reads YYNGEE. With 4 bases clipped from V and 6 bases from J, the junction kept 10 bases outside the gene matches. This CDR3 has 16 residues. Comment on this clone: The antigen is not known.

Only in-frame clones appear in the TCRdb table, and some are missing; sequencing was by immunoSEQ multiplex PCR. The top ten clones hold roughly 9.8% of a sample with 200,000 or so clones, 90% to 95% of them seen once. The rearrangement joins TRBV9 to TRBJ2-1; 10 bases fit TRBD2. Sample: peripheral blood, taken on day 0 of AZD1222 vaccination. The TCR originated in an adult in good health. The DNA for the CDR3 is TGTGCCAGCAGCCCCTCCGGAACTAGCGGGACCAATGAGCAGTTCTTC. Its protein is CASSPSGTSGTNEQFF. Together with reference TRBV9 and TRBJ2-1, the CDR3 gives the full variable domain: DSGVTQTPKHLITATGQRVTLRCSPRSGDLSVYWYQQSLDQGLQFLIQYYNGEERAKGNILERFSAQQFPDLHSELNLSSLELGDSALYFCASSPSGTSGTNEQFFGPGTRLTVL.